The 27 T cell receptor beta chains below all came from one sample that was sequenced in a study of blood T cell repertoires in COVID-19. Libraries were prepared by immunoSEQ multiplex PCR; TCRdb keeps only in-frame clonotypes and omits some of them. The sample holds 17,000 or so clones, roughly 78% seen once. The sequenced sample consisted of peripheral blood. These receptors originate from a man in his fifties or sixties with active or convalescent COVID-19.

The J gene is TRBJ2-5, the V gene TRBV6-2 or TRBV6-3; 9 bases map to TRBD2. The CDR3 contains 15 residues. V lost 5 bases, J lost 5 bases, and 9 bases stayed unmatched. CDR1 and CDR2 from the germline V gene are MNHEY and SVGEGT. The CDR3 loop is CASSPLRGGAETQYF. CDR3 DNA sequence: TGTGCCAGCAGTCCCCTTCGCGGGGGGGCGGAGACCCAGTACTTC.

The V gene is TRBV6-6, the J gene TRBJ1-4; D uncertain. V was trimmed by 7 bases and J by 6 bases, leaving 15 bases between them. The germline CDR1 and CDR2 sequences are MNHNY and SVGAGI (reference sequence). This CDR3 is built from 14 residues. The CDR3 DNA reads as TGTGCCAGCATCAGAAGTCCCCAGGATGAAAAACTGTTTTTT. It codes for CASIRSPQDEKLFF.

V usage is TRBV3-1 (or the pseudogene TRBV3-2) and J usage is TRBJ1-2, with 8 bases matching TRBD1. V was clipped by 1 base and J by 5 bases; unmatched bases: 0. The germline V gene has CDR1 LGHDT and CDR2 YNNKEL (reference sequence). The CDR3 sequence is 13 residues long. The CDR3 nucleotides read TGTGCCAGCAGCCAAGGGACAGGGTATGGCTACACCTTC. The encoded protein is CASSQGTGYGYTF.

This chain connects TRBV5-1 to TRBJ1-6; D is perhaps TRBD1 (6 bases). Trimming shortened V by 4 bases and J by 7 bases, and 12 bases separated the two germline ends. Germline values: CDR1 SGHRS, CDR2 YFSETQ. The CDR3 contains 14 residues. CDR3 loop: CASSQRTENSPLHF. CDR3 bases: TGCGCCAGCAGCCAGAGGACAGAGAATTCACCCCTCCACTTT.

The sample holds a few counts of this clone. The genes are TRBV7-2 and TRBJ2-3; 8 bases are shared with TRBD1. V shed 2 bases, J shed 3 bases, and the junction held 4 bases outside the gene matches. The CDR3 is 15 amino acids. The germline CDR1 and CDR2 sequences are SGHTA and FQGNSA. The CDR3 region has the DNA TGTGCCAGCAGCTTACAGGGGGCTGGGACAGATACGCAGTATTTT. Protein: CASSLQGAGTDTQYF.

V is TRBV29-1 and J is TRBJ1-5, with 7 positions matching TRBD1. J gave up 6 bases and V 6 bases, and 8 bases lay outside the gene matches. The CDR3 extends over 13 amino acids. Germline V lookup: CDR1 SQVTM, CDR2 ANQGSEA. The CDR3, as DNA: TGCAGCGTCCGACAGGGTAGGGGTCAGCCCCAGCATTTT. This gives the protein CSVRQGRGQPQHF.

The rearrangement links TRBV6-5 to TRBJ2-1, with 12 bases that match TRBD2. This CDR3 has 15 amino acids. After removal of 6 bases from V and 4 bases from J, the junction contained 4 bases not matched to a gene. Germline V CDR1 and CDR2: MNHEY, SVGAGI. The chain's CDR3 is CASRGTSGFYNEQFF. The CDR3 nucleotides read TGTGCCAGCAGGGGGACTAGCGGGTTTTACAATGAGCAGTTCTTC.

This clone was seen once. This rearrangement joins TRBV6-1 to TRBJ2-7; no definite D call. The ends were cut back, 3 bases at V and 2 bases at J, with 2 bases in the middle. This CDR3 region has 11 residues. Looked up from germline, CDR1 is MNHNS and CDR2 is SASEGT. The CDR3 DNA reads TGTGCCAGCAGTGACGCCTACGAGCAGTACTTC. Translated: CASSDAYEQYF.

V and J are TRBV30 and TRBJ1-2; a possible D gene is TRBD1 (5 bases). CDR1 and CDR2 (germline): GTSNPN, SVGIG (reference sequence). This CDR3 comprises 15 residues. Trimming shortened V by 5 bases and J by 1 base, and 17 bases separated the two germline ends. The CDR3: CAWVGGTEINYGYTF. CDR3 DNA sequence: TGTGCCTGGGTTGGGGGGACCGAGATTAACTATGGCTACACCTTC.

Notes on this clone: Additional DNA sequences in this sample encode the identical CDR3. The chain is built from TRBV30 and TRBJ2-3, with TRBD2 matching over 8 bases. After removal of 8 bases from V and 1 base from J, the junction contained 11 bases not matched to a gene. Per germline, CDR1 GTSNPN and CDR2 SVGIG (reference sequence). This CDR3 has 15 amino acids. CDR3 in DNA: TGTGCCGTAGGGGGGACCGGGGGGGGCACAGATACGCAGTATTTT. It specifies CAVGGTGGGTDTQYF.

J is TRBJ1-3 and V is TRBV7-9; no reliable D call. V was pared by 4 bases and J by 8 bases, with 12 bases between. CDR1 is SEHNR, CDR2 FQNEAQ, per germline (reference sequence). The CDR3 loop spans 13 amino acids. CDR3 bases: TGTGCCAGCAGCTCCGACATCCACTACACCATATATTTT. This gives the protein CASSSDIHYTIYF.

The DNA for the CDR3 is TGCGCCAGCAGCTCGGGACTAGCAACTGGCACCGGGGAGCTGTTTTTT. This codes for CASSSGLATGTGELFF. V gene TRBV5-1 combines with J gene TRBJ2-2; 9 nucleotides line up with TRBD2. Germline values: CDR1 SGHRS, CDR2 YFSETQ. J was trimmed by 4 bases and V by 3 bases; bases with no gene match: 7. The CDR3 has 16 residues.

The chain has TRBV7-3 and TRBJ2-1; 7 nucleotides agree with TRBD2. V shed 2 bases and J 5 bases; nucleotides not matched to a gene: 3. This CDR3 comprises 14 residues. Germline CDR1 is SGHTA and CDR2 is FQGTGA. CDR3 loop: CASSLGEGNNEQFF. In DNA form, the CDR3 reads TGTGCCAGCAGCTTAGGGGAGGGGAACAATGAGCAGTTCTTC.

CDR3: CASHMTGGRGEAFF. The CDR3, as DNA: TGCGCCAGCCACATGACAGGGGGCCGGGGTGAAGCTTTCTTT. The chain has TRBV5-1 and TRBJ1-1; 10 bases are shared with TRBD1. In germline, CDR1 is SGHRS, CDR2 YFSETQ. CDR3 length: 14 residues. The J segment lost 7 bases and the V segment lost 7 bases, leaving 10 bases of the junction unmatched.

The V call is TRBV6-5, the J call TRBJ1-6, with D possibly TRBD1 on 6 matching bases. V was pared by 6 bases and J by 9 bases, with 18 bases between. This CDR3 contains 15 residues. CDR1 MNHEY and CDR2 SVGAGI come from the germline V gene. The CDR3 spells CASRYNPGATSPLHF. The CDR3 DNA reads TGTGCCAGCAGGTATAATCCAGGGGCTACTTCACCCCTCCACTTT.

The chain has TRBV25-1 and TRBJ2-1, with D maybe TRBD2 (6 bases). Looked up from germline, CDR1 is MGHDK and CDR2 is SYGVNS. This CDR3 region has 15 residues. V lost 8 bases to trimming and J lost 1 base, with 15 bases between them. The CDR3 loop reads CASQPGLSSYNEQFF. CDR3 nucleotides: TGTGCCAGCCAGCCGGGACTTTCGTCCTACAATGAGCAGTTCTTC. Complete variable domain (other parts from reference TRBV25-1 and TRBJ2-1): EADIYQTPRYLVIGTGKKITLECSQTMGHDKMYWYQQDPGMELHLIHYSYGVNSTEKGDLSSESTVSRIRTEHFPLTLESARPSHTSQYLCASQPGLSSYNEQFFGPGTRLTVL.

The chain links TRBV5-3 to TRBJ2-2; a possible D gene is TRBD2 (5 bases). TRBV5-3 is assigned to the ORF class and has an uncertain function. The CDR3 is made up of 13 amino acids. Trimming cost V 4 bases and J 7 bases, with 11 bases left between them. The CDR3 sequence: CARSKRVSGELFF. CDR3 sequence (DNA): TGTGCCAGAAGCAAGAGGGTGAGCGGGGAGCTGTTTTTT.

This chain joins TRBV7-2 and TRBJ2-7; the match to TRBD1 covers 9 bases. V trimming: 5 bases; J trimming: 7 bases; junction bases outside the gene matches: 9. Looked up from germline, CDR1 is SGHTA and CDR2 is FQGNSA. The CDR3 consists of 14 residues. CDR3 amino acids: CASSTKQGAGEQYF. CDR3 in DNA: TGTGCCAGCAGCACTAAACAGGGGGCGGGAGAGCAGTACTTC.

V and J are TRBV7-3 and TRBJ2-3, with 8 bases lining up with TRBD2. The V gene's germline CDR1 is SGHTA and CDR2 FQGTGA. The V and J ends lost 1 base and 2 bases, in that order; junction bases with no gene match: 11. The CDR3 spans 18 residues. The CDR3, as DNA: TGTGCCAGCAGCTTAAAAGGCCAGCGGGGGACGCACACAGATACGCAGTATTTT. Its translation: CASSLKGQRGTHTDTQYF.

The chain is built from TRBV18 and TRBJ2-3; possibly TRBD2 for D (6 bases). The CDR3 length is 15 residues. V shed 0 bases and J shed 2 bases, with 9 bases lying between them. Germline CDR1 and CDR2: KGHSH and LQKENI. The CDR3 sequence is CASSPPGGDTDTQYF. In DNA form, the CDR3 reads TGTGCCAGCTCACCACCCGGCGGGGACACAGATACGCAGTATTTT.

The rearrangement uses TRBV5-1 and TRBJ2-2; tentatively, D is TRBD2 (6 bases). V lost 6 bases, J lost 6 bases, and 18 bases lay in between. The CDR3 consists of 15 residues. CDR1 is SGHRS, CDR2 YFSETQ, per germline. This CDR3 reads CASTPGVGRAGELFF. CDR3 nucleotide sequence: TGCGCCAGCACCCCGGGGGTCGGACGGGCCGGGGAGCTGTTTTTT.

V and J are TRBV18 and TRBJ2-2; 12 positions match TRBD1. The V gene's germline CDR1 is KGHSH and CDR2 LQKENI. V shed 6 bases, J shed 8 bases, and the junction held 10 bases outside the gene matches. This CDR3 has 16 residues. CDR3 amino acids: CASSLPGQGATGELFF. The CDR3 DNA follows: TGTGCCAGCTCTCTCCCGGGACAGGGGGCAACGGGGGAGCTGTTTTTT.

This clone was recorded only once. The V and J genes are TRBV10-3 and TRBJ2-7, with 7 bases aligning to TRBD1. This CDR3 contains 14 residues. Per germline, CDR1 ENHRY and CDR2 SYGVKD. The V segment lost 9 bases and the J segment 4 bases; nucleotides outside the gene matches: 12. CDR3 bases: TGTGCCATTTCCTCCGGGACAGAATCATACGAGCAGTACTTC. The encoded protein is CAISSGTESYEQYF.

The J gene is TRBJ2-1, the V gene TRBV5-1, with unresolved D. Germline lookup yields CDR1 SGHRS and CDR2 YFSETQ. Trimming shortened V by 0 bases and J by 15 bases, and 10 bases separated the two germline ends. The CDR3 length is 11 residues. The CDR3 is CASSLALKRFF. In DNA, the CDR3 is TGCGCCAGCAGCTTGGCCCTAAAACGGTTCTTC.

The DNA of the CDR3 is TGTGCCTGCACCCGAAATGACAGGGGGTACGAGCAGTACTTC. Its translation is CACTRNDRGYEQYF. This chain links TRBV30 with TRBJ2-7, with 9 bases lining up with TRBD1. The CDR3 consists of 14 residues. V was clipped by 6 bases and J by 4 bases; unmatched bases: 10. Germline V CDR1 and CDR2: GTSNPN, SVGIG (reference sequence).

CDR3 region: CASSPRSRTSFFRSYEQYF. The CDR3 DNA sequence: TGTGCCAGCAGCCCACGGAGTAGAACTAGCTTCTTTCGGTCCTACGAGCAGTACTTC. The J gene is TRBJ2-7, the V gene TRBV7-2; the D gene is possibly TRBD2 (6 bases). CDR1 and CDR2 from the germline V gene are SGHTA and FQGNSA. The CDR3 consists of 19 residues. Trimming stripped 5 bases from V and 1 base from J, with 27 bases between.

This clone was recorded once. The V and J genes are TRBV19 and TRBJ2-7; maybe TRBD2 (5 bases). CDR1 is LNHDA and CDR2 is SQIVND in the germline V gene (reference sequence). The CDR3 sequence is 14 residues long. V lost 5 bases and J lost 0, with 11 bases in between. CDR3 amino acids: CASSPRESSYEQYF. The CDR3 nucleotides are TGTGCCAGTAGTCCGAGGGAGAGCTCCTACGAGCAGTACTTC.